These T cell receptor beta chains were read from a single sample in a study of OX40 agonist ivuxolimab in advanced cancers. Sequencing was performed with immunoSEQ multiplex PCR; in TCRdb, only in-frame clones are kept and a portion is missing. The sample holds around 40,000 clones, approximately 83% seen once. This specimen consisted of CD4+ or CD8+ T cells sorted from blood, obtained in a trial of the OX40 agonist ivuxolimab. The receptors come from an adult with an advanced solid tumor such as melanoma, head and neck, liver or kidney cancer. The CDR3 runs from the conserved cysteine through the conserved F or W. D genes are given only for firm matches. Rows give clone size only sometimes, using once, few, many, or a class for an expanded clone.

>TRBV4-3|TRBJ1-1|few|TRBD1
TGCGCCAGCAGCCAAACAGGGGCTGAAGCTTTCTTT
CASSQTGAEAFF
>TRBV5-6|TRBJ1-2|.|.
TGTGCCAGCAGCTTAGCGATGGGGGGGCCTGGCTACACCTTC
CASSLAMGGPGYTF
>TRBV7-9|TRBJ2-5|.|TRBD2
TGTGCCAGCAGCTTACCGACTAGCGGGGACCAAGAGACCCAGTACTTC
CASSLPTSGDQETQYF
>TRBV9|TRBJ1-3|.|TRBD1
TGTGCCAGCAGTATAGGGGGCTCCGGAAACACCATATATTTT
CASSIGGSGNTIYF
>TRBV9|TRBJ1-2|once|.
TGTGCCAGCTCCCAAGGACAGATCTATGGCTACACCTTC
CASSQGQIYGYTF
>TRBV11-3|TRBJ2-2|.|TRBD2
TGTGCCAGCAGCTTAAATTTTTTCGGACTAGCGGGGGATAACACCGGGGAGCTGTTTTTT
CASSLNFFGLAGDNTGELFF
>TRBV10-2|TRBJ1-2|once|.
TGCGCCAGCAGTAAAACAGGTCTCAACTATGGCTACACCTTC
CASSKTGLNYGYTF
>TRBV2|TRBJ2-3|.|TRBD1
TGTGCCAGCAGTGAGGGTAGAGGGGGCTCCCCCACAGATACGCAGTATTTT
CASSEGRGGSPTDTQYF
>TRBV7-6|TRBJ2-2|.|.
TGTGCCAGCAGCCCGACAGCAACGAACACCGGGGAGCTGTTTTTT
CASSPTATNTGELFF
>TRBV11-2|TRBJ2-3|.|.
TGTGCCAGCTCCTCCCCCGAAATGCCCACGTCAGATACGCAGTATTTT
CASSSPEMPTSDTQYF